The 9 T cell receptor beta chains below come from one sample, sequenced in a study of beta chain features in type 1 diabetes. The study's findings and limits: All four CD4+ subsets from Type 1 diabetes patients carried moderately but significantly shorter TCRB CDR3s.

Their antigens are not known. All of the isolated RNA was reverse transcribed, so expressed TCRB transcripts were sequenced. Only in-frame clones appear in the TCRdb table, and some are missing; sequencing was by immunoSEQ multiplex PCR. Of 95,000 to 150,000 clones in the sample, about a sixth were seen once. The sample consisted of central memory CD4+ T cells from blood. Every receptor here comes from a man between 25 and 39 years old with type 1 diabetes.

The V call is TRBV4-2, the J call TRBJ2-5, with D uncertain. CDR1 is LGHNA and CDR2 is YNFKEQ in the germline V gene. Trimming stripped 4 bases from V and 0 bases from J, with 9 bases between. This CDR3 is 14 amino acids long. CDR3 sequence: CASSLGLYQETQYF. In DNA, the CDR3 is TGTGCCAGCAGCCTAGGGTTGTACCAAGAGACCCAGTACTTC.

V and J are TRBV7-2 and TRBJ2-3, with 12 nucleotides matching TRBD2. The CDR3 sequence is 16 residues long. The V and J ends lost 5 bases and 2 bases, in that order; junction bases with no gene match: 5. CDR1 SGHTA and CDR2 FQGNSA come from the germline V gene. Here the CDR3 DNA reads TGTGCCAGCAGCCGGCTAGCGGGGGGGAACACAGATACGCAGTATTTT. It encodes CASSRLAGGNTDTQYF.

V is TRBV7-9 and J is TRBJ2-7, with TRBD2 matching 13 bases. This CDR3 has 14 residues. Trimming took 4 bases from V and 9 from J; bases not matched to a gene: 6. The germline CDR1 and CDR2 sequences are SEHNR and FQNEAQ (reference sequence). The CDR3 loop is CASSSTSGGPLQYF. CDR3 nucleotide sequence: TGTGCCAGCAGCTCGACTAGCGGGGGGCCCCTGCAGTACTTC.

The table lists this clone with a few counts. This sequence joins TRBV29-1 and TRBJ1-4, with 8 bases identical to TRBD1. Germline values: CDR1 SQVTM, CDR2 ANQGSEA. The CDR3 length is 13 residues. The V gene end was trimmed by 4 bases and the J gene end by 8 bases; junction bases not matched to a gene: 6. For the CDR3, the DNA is TGCAGCGTTGGGGAGAGACAGGGGGAAAAACTGTTTTTT. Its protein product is CSVGERQGEKLFF.

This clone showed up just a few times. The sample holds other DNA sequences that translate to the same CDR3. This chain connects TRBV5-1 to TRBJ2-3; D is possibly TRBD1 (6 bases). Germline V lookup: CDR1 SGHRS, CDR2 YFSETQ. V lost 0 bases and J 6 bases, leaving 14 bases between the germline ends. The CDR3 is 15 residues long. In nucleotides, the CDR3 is TGCGCCAGCAGCTTGGGGCTGGGGGCCGAGGATACGCAGTATTTT. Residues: CASSLGLGAEDTQYF.

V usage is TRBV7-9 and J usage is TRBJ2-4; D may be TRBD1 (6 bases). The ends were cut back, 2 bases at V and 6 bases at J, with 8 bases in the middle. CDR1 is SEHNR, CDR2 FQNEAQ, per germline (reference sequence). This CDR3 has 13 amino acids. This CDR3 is CASSLQGGNIQYF. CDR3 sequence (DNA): TGTGCCAGCAGCTTACAAGGGGGAAACATTCAGTACTTC. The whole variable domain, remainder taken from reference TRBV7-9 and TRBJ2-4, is DTGVSQNPRHKITKRGQNVTFRCDPISEHNRLYWYRQTLGQGPEFLTYFQNEAQLEKSRLLSDRFSAERPKGSFSTLEIQRTEQGDSAMYLCASSLQGGNIQYFGAGTRLSVL.

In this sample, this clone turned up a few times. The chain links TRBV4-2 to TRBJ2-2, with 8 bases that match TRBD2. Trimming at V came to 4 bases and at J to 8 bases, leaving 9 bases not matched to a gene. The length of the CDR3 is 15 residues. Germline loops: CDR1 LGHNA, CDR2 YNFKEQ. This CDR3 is CASSLLAAGVGELFF. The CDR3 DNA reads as TGTGCCAGCAGCCTCCTCGCAGCGGGGGTTGGGGAGCTGTTTTTT.

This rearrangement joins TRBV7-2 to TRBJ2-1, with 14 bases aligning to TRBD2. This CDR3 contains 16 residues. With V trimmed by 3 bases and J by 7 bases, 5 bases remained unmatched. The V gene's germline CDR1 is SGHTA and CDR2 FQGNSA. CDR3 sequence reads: CASSLGTSGGRNEQFF. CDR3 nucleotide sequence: TGTGCCAGCAGCTTGGGGACTAGCGGGGGTAGGAATGAGCAGTTCTTC.

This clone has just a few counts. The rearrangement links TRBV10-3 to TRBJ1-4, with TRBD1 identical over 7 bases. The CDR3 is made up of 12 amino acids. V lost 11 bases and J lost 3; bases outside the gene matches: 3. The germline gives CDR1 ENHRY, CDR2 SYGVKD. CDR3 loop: CAVGTANEKLFF. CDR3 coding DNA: TGTGCCGTGGGGACAGCTAATGAAAAACTGTTTTTT.